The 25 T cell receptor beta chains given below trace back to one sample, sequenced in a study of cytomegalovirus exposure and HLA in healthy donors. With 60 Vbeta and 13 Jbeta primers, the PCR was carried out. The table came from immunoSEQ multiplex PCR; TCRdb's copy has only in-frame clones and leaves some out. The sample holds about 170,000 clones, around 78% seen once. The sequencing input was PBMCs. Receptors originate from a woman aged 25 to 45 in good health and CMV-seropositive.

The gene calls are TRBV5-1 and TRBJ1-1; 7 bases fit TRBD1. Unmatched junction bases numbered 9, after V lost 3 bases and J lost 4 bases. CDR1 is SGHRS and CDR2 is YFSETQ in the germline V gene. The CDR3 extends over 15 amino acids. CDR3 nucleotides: TGCGCCAGCAGCTCCACCCAGGGACAGACCACTGAAGCTTTCTTT. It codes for CASSSTQGQTTEAFF.

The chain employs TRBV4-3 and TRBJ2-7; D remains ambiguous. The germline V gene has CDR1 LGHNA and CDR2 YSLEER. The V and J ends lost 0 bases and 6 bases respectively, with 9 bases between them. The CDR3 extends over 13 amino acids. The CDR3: CASSQERNFEQYF. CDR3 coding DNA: TGCGCCAGCAGCCAAGAGAGGAACTTCGAGCAGTACTTC.

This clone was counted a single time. The CDR3 reads CSVVSQGAKGYTF. The CDR3 nucleotides are TGCAGCGTTGTTTCTCAGGGGGCAAAGGGCTACACCTTC. The V gene is TRBV29-1, the J gene TRBJ1-2; 8 bases are a match to TRBD1. The V segment lost 4 bases and the J segment 8 bases; nucleotides outside the gene matches: 9. Germline V gene lookup returns CDR1 SQVTM and CDR2 ANQGSEA. CDR3 size: 13 residues.

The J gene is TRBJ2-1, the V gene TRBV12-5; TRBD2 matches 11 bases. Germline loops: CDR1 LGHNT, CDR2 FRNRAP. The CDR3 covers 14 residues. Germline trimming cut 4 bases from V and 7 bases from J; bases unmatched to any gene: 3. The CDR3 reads CASGSGTSGNEQFF. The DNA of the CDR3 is TGTGCTAGTGGTTCTGGGACTAGCGGTAATGAGCAGTTCTTC.

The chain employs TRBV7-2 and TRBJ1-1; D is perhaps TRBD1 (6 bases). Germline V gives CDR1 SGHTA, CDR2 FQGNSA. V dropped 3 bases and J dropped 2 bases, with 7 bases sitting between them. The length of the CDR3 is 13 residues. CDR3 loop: CASSLDSNTEAFF. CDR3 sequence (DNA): TGTGCCAGCAGCTTGGACAGTAACACTGAAGCTTTCTTT.

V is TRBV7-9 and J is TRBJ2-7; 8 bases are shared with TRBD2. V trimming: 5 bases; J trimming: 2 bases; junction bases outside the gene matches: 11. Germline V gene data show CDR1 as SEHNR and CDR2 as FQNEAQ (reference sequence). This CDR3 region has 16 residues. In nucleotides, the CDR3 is TGTGCCAGCAGCCATGTACGGGGGGGCCTTGCCTACGAGCAGTACTTC. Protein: CASSHVRGGLAYEQYF.

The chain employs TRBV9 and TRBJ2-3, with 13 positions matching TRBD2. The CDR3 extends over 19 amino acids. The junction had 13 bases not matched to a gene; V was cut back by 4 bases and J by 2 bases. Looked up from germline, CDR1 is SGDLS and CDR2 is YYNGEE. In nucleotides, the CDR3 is TGTGCCAGCAGCCTCGGACTAGCGGGGGCCCCCTTATTCACAGATACGCAGTATTTT. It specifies CASSLGLAGAPLFTDTQYF.

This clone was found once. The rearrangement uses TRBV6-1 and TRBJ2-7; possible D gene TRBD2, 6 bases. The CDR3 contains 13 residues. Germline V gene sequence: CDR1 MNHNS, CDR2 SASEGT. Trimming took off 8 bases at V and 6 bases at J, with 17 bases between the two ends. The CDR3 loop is CASRERVRAEQYF. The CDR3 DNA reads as TGTGCCAGCCGGGAGAGGGTTAGGGCCGAGCAGTACTTC.

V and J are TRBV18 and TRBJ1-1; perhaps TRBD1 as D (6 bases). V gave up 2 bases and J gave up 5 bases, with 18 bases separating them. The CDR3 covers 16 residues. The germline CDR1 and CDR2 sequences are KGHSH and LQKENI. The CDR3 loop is CASSPYQAGAWTEAFF. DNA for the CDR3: TGTGCCAGCTCACCATATCAAGCAGGGGCTTGGACTGAAGCTTTCTTT.

The CDR3 loop reads CAWSVHRDQNIQYF. The CDR3 nucleotides read TGTGCCTGGAGTGTACACAGGGACCAAAACATTCAGTACTTC. The V and J genes are TRBV30 and TRBJ2-4, with D perhaps TRBD1 (6 bases). V was trimmed by 0 bases and J by 5 bases, leaving 11 bases between them. CDR1 GTSNPN and CDR2 SVGIG come from the germline V gene (reference sequence). This CDR3 contains 14 residues.

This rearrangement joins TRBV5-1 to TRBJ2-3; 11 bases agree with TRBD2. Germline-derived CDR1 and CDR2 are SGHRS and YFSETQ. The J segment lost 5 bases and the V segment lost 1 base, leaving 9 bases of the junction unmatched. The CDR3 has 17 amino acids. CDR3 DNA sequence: TGCGCCAGCAGCTTGCTCGCTAGCGGGGGGACTATAGATACGCAGTATTTT. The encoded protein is CASSLLASGGTIDTQYF.

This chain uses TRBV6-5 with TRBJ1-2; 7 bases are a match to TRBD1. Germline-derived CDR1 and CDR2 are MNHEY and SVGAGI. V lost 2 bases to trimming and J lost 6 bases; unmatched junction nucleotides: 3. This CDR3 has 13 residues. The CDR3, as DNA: TGTGCCAGCAGTTACGGGCAGGGGGATGGCTACACCTTC. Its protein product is CASSYGQGDGYTF.

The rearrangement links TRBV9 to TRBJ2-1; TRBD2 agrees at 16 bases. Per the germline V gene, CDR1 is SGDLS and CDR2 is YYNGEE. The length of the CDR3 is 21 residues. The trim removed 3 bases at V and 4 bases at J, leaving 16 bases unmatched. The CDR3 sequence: CASSATGTSGRAVSSYNEQFF. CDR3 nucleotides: TGTGCCAGCAGCGCCACCGGGACTAGCGGGAGGGCCGTAAGTTCTTACAATGAGCAGTTCTTC.

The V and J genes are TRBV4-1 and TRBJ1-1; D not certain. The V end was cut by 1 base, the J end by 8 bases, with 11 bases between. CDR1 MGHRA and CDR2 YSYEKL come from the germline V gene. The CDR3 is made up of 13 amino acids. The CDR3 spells CASSQAPTREAFF. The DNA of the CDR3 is TGCGCCAGCAGCCAAGCCCCGACACGAGAAGCTTTCTTT.

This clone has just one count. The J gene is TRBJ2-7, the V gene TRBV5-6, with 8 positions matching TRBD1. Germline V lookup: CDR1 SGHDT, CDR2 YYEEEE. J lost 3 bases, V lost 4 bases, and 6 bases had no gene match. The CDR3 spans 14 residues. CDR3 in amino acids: CASSRTGQFYEQYF. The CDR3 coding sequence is TGTGCCAGCAGCAGGACAGGGCAATTCTACGAGCAGTACTTC.

CDR3 residues: CASSFRTGVDTEAFF. CDR3 sequence (DNA): TGTGCCAGCAGCTTTCGGACAGGGGTGGACACTGAAGCTTTCTTT. The chain uses TRBV7-2 and TRBJ1-1; 9 positions agree with TRBD1. J gave up 3 bases and V 3 bases, and 5 bases lay outside the gene matches. CDR1 is SGHTA and CDR2 is FQGNSA in the germline V gene. The CDR3 extends over 15 amino acids.

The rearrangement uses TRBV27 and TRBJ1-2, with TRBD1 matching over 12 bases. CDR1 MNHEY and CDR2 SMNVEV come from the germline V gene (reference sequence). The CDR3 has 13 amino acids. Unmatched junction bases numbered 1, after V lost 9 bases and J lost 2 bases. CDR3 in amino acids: CARGTGGNYGYTF. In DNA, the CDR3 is TGTGCCAGAGGGACAGGGGGCAACTATGGCTACACCTTC.

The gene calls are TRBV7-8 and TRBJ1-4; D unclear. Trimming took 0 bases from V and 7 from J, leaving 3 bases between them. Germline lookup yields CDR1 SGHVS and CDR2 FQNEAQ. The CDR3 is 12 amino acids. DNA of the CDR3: TGTGCCAGCAGCTTAGCCAGTGAAAAACTGTTTTTT. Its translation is CASSLASEKLFF. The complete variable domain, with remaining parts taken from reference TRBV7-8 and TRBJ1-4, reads GAGVSQSPRYKVAKRGQDVALRCDPISGHVSLFWYQQALGQGPEFLTYFQNEAQLDKSGLPSDRFFAERPEGSVSTLKIQRTQQEDSAVYLCASSLASEKLFFGSGTQLSVL.

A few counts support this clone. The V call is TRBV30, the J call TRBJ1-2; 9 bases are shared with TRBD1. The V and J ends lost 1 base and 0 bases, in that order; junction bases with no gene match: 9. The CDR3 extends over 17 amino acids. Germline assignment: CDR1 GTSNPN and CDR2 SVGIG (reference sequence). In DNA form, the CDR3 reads TGTGCCTGGAGTGAACAGGGGGCCTCTATGGCTAACTATGGCTACACCTTC. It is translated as CAWSEQGASMANYGYTF.

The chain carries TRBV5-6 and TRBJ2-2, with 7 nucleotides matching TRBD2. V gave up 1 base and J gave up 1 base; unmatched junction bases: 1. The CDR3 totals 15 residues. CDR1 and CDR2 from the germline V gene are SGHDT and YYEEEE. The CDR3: CASSLLAVNTGELFF. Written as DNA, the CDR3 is TGTGCCAGCAGCTTGCTAGCGGTGAACACCGGGGAGCTGTTTTTT.

The CDR3 loop is CASSPRGLADYNEQFF. CDR3 DNA: TGTGCCAGCTCACCACGGGGACTAGCGGACTACAATGAGCAGTTCTTC. This sequence joins TRBV18 and TRBJ2-1; 11 bases match TRBD2. Germline values: CDR1 KGHSH, CDR2 LQKENI. Germline trimming cut 1 base from V and 3 bases from J; bases unmatched to any gene: 2. The CDR3 contains 16 residues.

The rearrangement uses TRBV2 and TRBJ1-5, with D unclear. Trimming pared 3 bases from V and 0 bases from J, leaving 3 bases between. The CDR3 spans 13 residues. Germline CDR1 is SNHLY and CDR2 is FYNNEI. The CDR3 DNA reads TGTGCCAGCAGTGACATTAGCAATCAGCCCCAGCATTTT. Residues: CASSDISNQPQHF.

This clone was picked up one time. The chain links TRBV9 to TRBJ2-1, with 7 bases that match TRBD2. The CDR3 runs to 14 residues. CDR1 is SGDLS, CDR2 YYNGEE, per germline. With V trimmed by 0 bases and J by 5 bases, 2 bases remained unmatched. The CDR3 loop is CASSVGSGDNEQFF. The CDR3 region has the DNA TGTGCCAGCAGCGTAGGAAGCGGGGACAATGAGCAGTTCTTC.

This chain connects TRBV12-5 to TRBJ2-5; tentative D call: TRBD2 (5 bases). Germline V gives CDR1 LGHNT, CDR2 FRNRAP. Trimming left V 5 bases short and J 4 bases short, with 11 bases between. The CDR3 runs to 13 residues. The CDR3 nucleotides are TGTGCTAGTGGTCCGTCGGGGTCAGAGACCCAGTACTTC. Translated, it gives CASGPSGSETQYF. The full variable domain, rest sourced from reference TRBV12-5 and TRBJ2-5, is DARVTQTPRHKVTEMGQEVTMRCQPILGHNTVFWYRQTMMQGLELLAYFRNRAPLDDSGMPKDRFSAEMPDATLATLKIQPSEPRDSAVYFCASGPSGSETQYFGPGTRLLVL.

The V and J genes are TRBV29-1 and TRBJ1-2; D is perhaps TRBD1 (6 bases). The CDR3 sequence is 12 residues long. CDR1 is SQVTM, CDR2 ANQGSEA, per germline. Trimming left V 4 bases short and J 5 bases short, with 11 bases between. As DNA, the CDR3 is TGCAGCGTTGGACAGGACGCTTATGGCTACACCTTC. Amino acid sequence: CSVGQDAYGYTF.